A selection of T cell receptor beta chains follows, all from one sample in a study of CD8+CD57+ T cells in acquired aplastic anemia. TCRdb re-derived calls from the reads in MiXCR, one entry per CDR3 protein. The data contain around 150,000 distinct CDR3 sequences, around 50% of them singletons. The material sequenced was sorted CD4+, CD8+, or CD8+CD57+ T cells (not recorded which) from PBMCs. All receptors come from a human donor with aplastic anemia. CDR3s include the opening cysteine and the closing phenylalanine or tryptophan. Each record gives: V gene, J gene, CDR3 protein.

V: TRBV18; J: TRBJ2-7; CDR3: CASSPLGGLAVDEQYF
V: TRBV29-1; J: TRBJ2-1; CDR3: CSVGIVQTGLAGRDEQFF
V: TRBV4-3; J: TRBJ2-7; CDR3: CASSQEYPYEQYF
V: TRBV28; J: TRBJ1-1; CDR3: CASSPAGSRGGNTEAFF
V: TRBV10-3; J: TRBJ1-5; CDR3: CAISARVNNQPQHF
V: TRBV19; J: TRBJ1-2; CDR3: CASSVGVRVGYTF
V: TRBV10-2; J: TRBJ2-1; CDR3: CAGARTSEYNEQFF
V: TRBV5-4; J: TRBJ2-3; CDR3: CASSLGRGRSTDTQYF
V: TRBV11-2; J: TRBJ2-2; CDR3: CASSQELPGELFF
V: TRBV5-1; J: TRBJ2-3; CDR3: CASSLIGLAGAFPDTQYF
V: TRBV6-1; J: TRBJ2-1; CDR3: CASSEAGGHNEQFF
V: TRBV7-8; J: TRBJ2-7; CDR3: CASSLSGPYEQYF
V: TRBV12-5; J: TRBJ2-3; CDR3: CASGLTDTQYF
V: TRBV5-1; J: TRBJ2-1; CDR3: CASSLGHAGAPVEQFF
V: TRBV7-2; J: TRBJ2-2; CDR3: CASSLAAGTHTGELFF
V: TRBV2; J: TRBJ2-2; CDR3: CARGGGALNTGELFF
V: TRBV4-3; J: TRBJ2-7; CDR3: CASSQDPVRAGVKEQYF
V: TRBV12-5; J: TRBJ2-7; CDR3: CASSASSYEQYF
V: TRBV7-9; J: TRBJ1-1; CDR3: CASSRGSGGTEAFF
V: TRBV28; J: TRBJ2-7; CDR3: CASSPWGTGRSDEQYF
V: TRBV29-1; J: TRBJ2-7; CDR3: CSVGSGSGTEYF
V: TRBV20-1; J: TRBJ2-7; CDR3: CSARGVASPYEQYF
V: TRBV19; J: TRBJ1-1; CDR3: CASSMGPSTEAFF
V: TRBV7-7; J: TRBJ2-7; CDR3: CASSLGGSRAADYEQYF
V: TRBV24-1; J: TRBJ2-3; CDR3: CATSDEGMSTDTQYF
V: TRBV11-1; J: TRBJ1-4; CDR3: CASSLAQPGQGPEKLFF
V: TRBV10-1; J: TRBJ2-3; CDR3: CASSEGARDTQYF
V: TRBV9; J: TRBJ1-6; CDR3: CASSAGTNNSPLHF
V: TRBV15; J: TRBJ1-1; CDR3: CATSRERTVNTEAFF
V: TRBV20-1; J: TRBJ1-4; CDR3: CSARDRSTNEKLFF
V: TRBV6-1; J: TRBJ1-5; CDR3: CASRSGTPGNQPQHF
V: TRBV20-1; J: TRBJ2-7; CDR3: CSAIIGRAGEQYF
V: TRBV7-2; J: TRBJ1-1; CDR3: CASSLTWVLDTEAFF
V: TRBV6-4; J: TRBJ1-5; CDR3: CASSLGRGSNQPQHF
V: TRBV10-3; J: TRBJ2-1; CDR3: CAVSGSGHNEQFF
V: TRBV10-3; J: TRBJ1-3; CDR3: CAISVGALAGNTIYF
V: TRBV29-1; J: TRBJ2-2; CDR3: CSAPGHETGELFF
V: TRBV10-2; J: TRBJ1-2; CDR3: CASRDRGRYGYTF
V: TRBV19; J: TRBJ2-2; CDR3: CASRPGQRAGELFF
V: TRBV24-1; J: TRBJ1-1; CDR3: CATSDKGTEAFF
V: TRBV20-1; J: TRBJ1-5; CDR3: CSAGRGGQPQHF
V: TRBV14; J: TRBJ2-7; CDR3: CASSQVTGIFYEQYF